One and the same sample provided the 10 T cell receptor beta chains below, sequenced in a study of Graves' ophthalmopathy and Graves' hyperthyroidism. For repertoire sequencing, the TCR beta CDR3 regions were amplified from RNA transcripts. Investigators did first-round RT-PCR with HTBI primers, then second-round multiplex PCR. TCRdb processed the multiplex PCR reads anew with MiXCR; each CDR3 protein has one entry. This sample has about 220,000 distinct CDR3 sequences; under 25% occur once, and the top ten carry about 46%. Sequencing was performed on peripheral blood. The receptors here all came from a woman aged 45-60 years with Graves' ophthalmopathy.

To note about this clonotype: This clone may be a read error of a much larger clone one base away. The rearrangement joins TRBV15 to TRBJ1-6, with 8 bases fitting TRBD1. The CDR3 consists of 15 residues. The germline V gene has CDR1 LNHNV and CDR2 YYDKDF (reference sequence). CDR3 protein: CTTSREDRAHSPLDF. As DNA, the CDR3 is TGTACCACCAGCAGAGAGGACAGGGCTCATTCACCCCTCGACTTT.

CDR3 loop: CASSRSDSSNTEAFF. The CDR3 coding sequence is TGTGCCAGCAGTAGGTCTGACAGCTCGAACACTGAAGCTTTCTTT. V usage is TRBV27 and J usage is TRBJ1-1; D might be TRBD1 (5 bases). Between the trimmed V and J ends, which lost 5 bases and 1 base, there was a span of 14 bases. The germline V gene has CDR1 MNHEY and CDR2 SMNVEV (reference sequence). The length of the CDR3 is 15 residues.

In its sample, this clonotype was seen many times. The J gene is TRBJ1-1, the V gene TRBV29-1, with 7 bases lining up with TRBD1. The germline V gene encodes CDR1 SQVTM and CDR2 ANQGSEA. V trimming: 7 bases; J trimming: 8 bases; junction bases outside the gene matches: 10. The length of the CDR3 is 12 residues. The CDR3 coding sequence is TGCAGCGGAGGCAGACAGGGTGCCGAAGCTTTCTTT. It translates to CSGGRQGAEAFF.

This clonotype was seen ten or more times. The genes are TRBV2 and TRBJ1-2; D call uncertain. CDR3 length: 14 amino acids. Trimming took 6 bases from V and 4 from J, leaving 15 bases between them. Germline V gives CDR1 SNHLY, CDR2 FYNNEI. CDR3 DNA: TGTGCCAGCAGGACCACGTGGGCTAGCTATGGCTACACCTTC. Its protein is CASRTTWASYGYTF.

This clonotype turned up a few times. The V gene is TRBV5-8, the J gene TRBJ2-7; 8 bases line up with TRBD1. This CDR3 spans 15 amino acids. V shed 2 bases and J 4 bases; nucleotides not matched to a gene: 8. Germline V lookup: CDR1 SGHTS, CDR2 YDEGEE. The CDR3 DNA sequence: TGTGCCAGCAGCTTAAAAACCGGGACAGGTTACGAGCAGTACTTC. Protein sequence: CASSLKTGTGYEQYF.

The gene calls are TRBV11-2 and TRBJ2-2; D call uncertain. CDR3 length equals 12 residues. CDR1 SGHAT and CDR2 FQNNGV come from the germline V gene. Trimming removed 6 bases from V and 3 bases from J, with 5 bases in between. The CDR3 spells CASRQYTGELFF. CDR3 DNA sequence: TGTGCCAGCAGGCAGTACACCGGGGAGCTGTTTTTT.

V and J are TRBV28 and TRBJ2-7; D remains ambiguous. The V end lost 5 bases, the J end lost 2 bases, and 10 bases lay between the germline ends. Germline CDR1 MDHEN, CDR2 SYDVKM. CDR3 length: 13 residues. The CDR3 DNA sequence: TGTGCCAGCAGTGTCAAGGGCCCCTACGAGCAGTACTTC. Protein sequence: CASSVKGPYEQYF.

This clonotype was detected many times. The J gene is TRBJ1-3, the V gene TRBV11-2, with 8 bases identical to TRBD1. Germline CDR1 is SGHAT and CDR2 is FQNNGV. After removal of 5 bases from V and 4 bases from J, the junction contained 13 bases not matched to a gene. The CDR3 length is 17 residues. CDR3 loop: CASSGIDRGVTGNTIYF. CDR3 sequence (DNA): TGTGCCAGCAGCGGAATCGACAGGGGAGTGACCGGAAACACCATATATTTT.

The table lists this clonotype with many counts. The V and J genes are TRBV7-2 and TRBJ2-3; tentative D call: TRBD2 (7 bases). Trimming shortened V by 1 base and J by 4 bases, and 9 bases separated the two germline ends. This CDR3 has 14 amino acids. Germline CDR1 reads SGHTA; CDR2 reads FQGNSA. DNA for the CDR3: TGTGCCAGCAGCTTAGGGGGGGGCGCAGATACGCAGTATTTT. Its translation is CASSLGGGADTQYF. Supplemented by reference TRBV7-2 and TRBJ2-3, the full variable domain reads GAGVSQSPSNKVTEKGKDVELRCDPISGHTALYWYRQSLGQGLEFLIYFQGNSAPDKSGLPSDRFSAERTGGSVSTLTIQRTQQEDSAVYLCASSLGGGADTQYFGPGTRLTVL.

This clonotype was detected ten times or more. This chain uses TRBV15 with TRBJ2-2; 7 nucleotides align to TRBD2. The CDR3 covers 14 residues. Germline V gene data show CDR1 as LNHNV and CDR2 as YYDKDF (reference sequence). The V gene end was trimmed by 0 bases and the J gene end by 6 bases; junction bases not matched to a gene: 1. CDR3 bases: TGTGCCACCAGCAGAGATGCGGGAGCCGGGGAGCTGTTTTTT. It translates to CATSRDAGAGELFF.